This TCR beta chain was profiled in a study of T cells in Graves' hyperthyroidism and ophthalmopathy. What was amplified from RNA transcripts were TCR beta CDR3 regions. The HTBI primer set served for first-round RT-PCR of the TCR CDR3. Each CDR3 protein is one row after TCRdb ran MiXCR on the multiplex PCR reads. The table shows under 500,000 distinct CDR3 sequences, with more than 13% occurring only once. CDR3 length equals 15 residues. V lost 0 bases and J lost 7, with 16 bases in between. Germline V gene data show CDR1 as ENHRY and CDR2 as SYGVKD. This clonotype has more than one count but fewer than ten. Any patient presenting with uncontrolled infection, other autoimmune disease, pregnancy or lactation was left out. Extraction of PBMCs used more than 8.5 ml of fresh peripheral blood.

The rearrangement uses TRBV10-3 and TRBJ2-7; D gene unclear. The source is a man aged 50 to 59 with Graves' ophthalmopathy. The specimen was blood. CDR3 amino acids: CAISESEPSRREQYF. In DNA form, the CDR3 reads TGTGCCATCAGTGAGTCAGAGCCCTCGAGGCGGGAGCAGTACTTC.